The 15 T cell receptor beta chains below were found in one sample sequenced in a study of blood T cell repertoires in COVID-19. Sequencing used immunoSEQ multiplex PCR; TCRdb keeps in-frame clones, though not all of them. The sample carries over 75,000 clones, more than 65% recorded once. Sequences were obtained from peripheral blood. The receptors come from a woman in her forties or fifties with acute or convalescent COVID-19.

The chain couples TRBV19 to TRBJ2-4; 8 bases match TRBD2. There are 16 residues in the CDR3. V shed 7 bases and J 3 bases; nucleotides not matched to a gene: 11. CDR1 and CDR2 (germline): LNHDA, SQIVND (reference sequence). CDR3: CASTPGGRRVKNIQYF. The CDR3, as DNA: TGTGCCAGTACCCCGGGCGGGAGGAGGGTCAAAAACATTCAGTACTTC.

The CDR3 protein is CASTTSGKETQYF. The CDR3 DNA reads TGTGCCAGCACGACTAGCGGGAAGGAGACCCAGTACTTC. The chain combines TRBV2 with TRBJ2-5, with 11 bases fitting TRBD2. The CDR3 runs 13 residues. CDR1 is SNHLY, CDR2 FYNNEI, per germline. Germline trimming cut 7 bases from V and 5 bases from J; bases unmatched to any gene: 3.

V usage is TRBV2 and J usage is TRBJ2-3; D is undetermined. CDR3 length equals 13 residues. Looked up from germline, CDR1 is SNHLY and CDR2 is FYNNEI. Trimming took 5 bases from V and 3 from J, leaving 9 bases between them. The CDR3 loop is CASSKTGTDTQYF. The CDR3 bases are TGTGCCAGCAGTAAGACTGGAACAGATACGCAGTATTTT.

V gene TRBV5-4 combines with J gene TRBJ1-2, with TRBD1 matching over 9 bases. Germline CDR1 SGHNT, CDR2 YYREEE (reference sequence). Trimming cost V 4 bases and J 7 bases; bases outside gene matches: 14. This CDR3 has 16 residues. The CDR3 nucleotides read TGTGCCAGCAGCCTAAGGACAGGGGCATTGAGTGGTGGCTACACCTTC. Amino acid sequence: CASSLRTGALSGGYTF.

The genes are TRBV7-8 and TRBJ2-7; D is possibly TRBD2 (5 bases). Trimming cost V 3 bases and J 1 base, with 13 bases left between them. The CDR3 spans 15 residues. Per the germline V gene, CDR1 is SGHVS and CDR2 is FQNEAQ. CDR3: CASSLEAPPSYEQYF. CDR3 nucleotide sequence: TGTGCCAGCAGCTTGGAGGCTCCCCCTTCCTACGAGCAGTACTTC.

The chain links TRBV7-2 to TRBJ2-2; no reliable D call. This CDR3 is built from 13 residues. V was cut by 6 bases and J by 8 bases, with 13 bases left in between. The germline V gene encodes CDR1 SGHTA and CDR2 FQGNSA. DNA for the CDR3: TGTGCCAGCAGTCTAACGAAAGTGGGGGAGCTGTTTTTT. Its translation is CASSLTKVGELFF.

The rearrangement uses TRBV7-8 and TRBJ1-1, with a possible D match to TRBD1 (5 bases). This CDR3 has 13 amino acids. The germline V gene encodes CDR1 SGHVS and CDR2 FQNEAQ. The germline V and J ends were trimmed by 8 bases and 0 bases, with 10 bases remaining between them. This chain's CDR3 is CASGKTVNTEAFF. CDR3 coding DNA: TGTGCCAGCGGGAAGACAGTGAACACTGAAGCTTTCTTT.

The rearrangement uses TRBV19 and TRBJ1-5; possible D gene TRBD1, 5 bases. Germline-derived CDR1 and CDR2 are LNHDA and SQIVND (reference sequence). The V end was cut by 4 bases, the J end by 2 bases, with 15 bases between. CDR3 length equals 16 residues. The CDR3 here is CASSNLQGFGNQPQHF. The CDR3 bases are TGTGCCAGTAGTAATCTGCAGGGATTCGGCAATCAGCCCCAGCATTTT.

The chain uses TRBV18 and TRBJ1-1; D unclear. Trimming removed 3 bases from V and 3 bases from J, with 14 bases in between. Looked up from germline, CDR1 is KGHSH and CDR2 is LQKENI. The CDR3 totals 15 residues. The CDR3 protein is CASSPLQQIDTEAFF. CDR3 sequence (DNA): TGTGCCAGCTCACCGCTCCAACAGATTGACACTGAAGCTTTCTTT.

V and J are TRBV5-6 and TRBJ1-2; D perhaps matches TRBD1 (6 bases). V lost 6 bases, J lost 8 bases, and 20 bases lay in between. Germline assignment: CDR1 SGHDT and CDR2 YYEEEE. The CDR3 extends over 14 amino acids. CDR3 residues: CASTPLVGGRGYTF. CDR3 bases: TGTGCCAGCACCCCGCTGGTCGGGGGGCGAGGCTACACCTTC.

This clone was detected only a few times. The chain employs TRBV6-5 and TRBJ1-6, with D unclear. V was shortened by 5 bases and J by 6 bases, with 8 bases between the two germline ends. This CDR3 is built from 13 residues. Germline V gene sequence: CDR1 MNHEY, CDR2 SVGAGI. The CDR3 sequence is CASSLGPNSPLHF. The CDR3 DNA sequence: TGTGCCAGCAGTCTGGGCCCTAATTCACCCCTCCACTTT.

The chain recombines TRBV6-2 or TRBV6-3 with TRBJ1-5, with a weak D call TRBD1 (5 bases). The CDR3 is 16 amino acids. Germline V gene data show CDR1 as MNHEY and CDR2 as SVGEGT. V was trimmed by 2 bases and J by 3 bases, leaving 14 bases between them. CDR3 DNA: TGTGCCAGCAGTTACGGTGGGGCCCGGACCAATCAGCCCCAGCATTTT. Translated: CASSYGGARTNQPQHF.

This clone was picked up a small number of times. The V gene is TRBV4-3, the J gene TRBJ2-1; 8 bases align to TRBD2. V lost 1 base, J lost 6 bases, and 11 bases stayed unmatched. The CDR3 runs to 17 residues. Germline V gives CDR1 LGHNA, CDR2 YSLEER. The CDR3 DNA reads TGCGCCAGCAGCCAAGTTCGTGGCGGGGGGTGGGTCAATGAGCAGTTCTTC. Translation gives CASSQVRGGGWVNEQFF.

V gene TRBV6-2 or TRBV6-3 combines with J gene TRBJ2-3; D is possibly TRBD1 (5 bases). The CDR3 runs to 16 residues. The germline CDR1 and CDR2 sequences are MNHEY and SVGEGT. The germline V and J ends were trimmed by 1 base and 4 bases, with 15 bases remaining between them. CDR3: CASSYWAVEGADTQYF. The DNA for the CDR3 is TGTGCCAGCAGTTACTGGGCGGTTGAAGGGGCAGATACGCAGTATTTT.

V usage is TRBV2 and J usage is TRBJ2-2; D perhaps matches TRBD2 (5 bases). Per germline, CDR1 SNHLY and CDR2 FYNNEI. Trimming cost V 0 bases and J 3 bases, with 8 bases left between them. The CDR3 contains 15 residues. The CDR3 loop is CASSEAGAYTGELFF. DNA of the CDR3: TGTGCCAGCAGTGAAGCGGGAGCTTACACCGGGGAGCTGTTTTTT.